These 11 T cell receptor beta chains were sequenced from one sample in a study of OX40 agonist ivuxolimab in advanced cancers. The method was immunoSEQ multiplex PCR; TCRdb's version includes in-frame clones alone and lacks a portion of them. Among roughly 87,000 clones listed, approximately 91% were seen once. Sequenced here: CD4+ or CD8+ T cells sorted from blood, sampled in a trial of the OX40 agonist ivuxolimab. Source of these receptors: an adult with an advanced solid tumor such as melanoma, head and neck, liver or kidney cancer.

J is TRBJ1-3 and V is TRBV6-5; D possibly corresponds to TRBD1 (6 bases). V was pared by 5 bases and J by 5 bases, with 13 bases between. This CDR3 has 14 residues. CDR1 MNHEY and CDR2 SVGAGI come from the germline V gene. The CDR3 here is CASSPTQGRNTIYF. DNA of the CDR3: TGTGCCAGCAGTCCCACCCAGGGGAGAAACACCATATATTTT.

This sequence joins TRBV27 and TRBJ1-5; D remains ambiguous. Trimming took off 3 bases at V and 6 bases at J, with 6 bases between the two ends. Germline V gene lookup returns CDR1 MNHEY and CDR2 SMNVEV (reference sequence). The CDR3 length is 12 residues. The CDR3 region is CASSLWGQPQHF. In DNA form, the CDR3 reads TGTGCCAGCAGTTTGTGGGGTCAGCCCCAGCATTTT.

The chain joins TRBV30 to TRBJ2-1, with TRBD1 as a possible D gene (6 bases). Germline loops: CDR1 GTSNPN, CDR2 SVGIG (reference sequence). Trimming pared 5 bases from V and 2 bases from J, leaving 13 bases between. The CDR3 is made up of 14 amino acids. DNA of the CDR3: TGTGCCTGGGGCCGGGACATGGCCTACAATGAGCAGTTCTTC. Translation gives CAWGRDMAYNEQFF. The full variable domain, rest sourced from reference TRBV30 and TRBJ2-1, is SQTIHQWPATLVQPVGSPLSLECTVEGTSNPNLYWYRQAAGRGLQLLFYSVGIGQISSEVPQNLSASRPQDRQFILSSKKLLLSDSGFYLCAWGRDMAYNEQFFGPGTRLTVL.

The chain joins TRBV4-3 to TRBJ1-6, with D maybe TRBD1 (6 bases). CDR1 is LGHNA and CDR2 is YSLEER in the germline V gene. This CDR3 has 16 residues. The germline V and J ends were trimmed by 0 bases and 4 bases, with 10 bases remaining between them. CDR3 amino acids: CASSQEVTGYNSPLHF. Written as DNA, the CDR3 is TGCGCCAGCAGCCAAGAGGTCACAGGGTATAATTCACCCCTCCACTTT.

The rearrangement uses TRBV30 and TRBJ2-1, with 10 bases fitting TRBD2. CDR3 length: 14 residues. Losses at the gene ends were 5 bases for V and 11 bases for J; bases not matched to a gene: 12. Germline assignment: CDR1 GTSNPN and CDR2 SVGIG (reference sequence). The CDR3 here is CAWGDGLAGEKQFF. CDR3 DNA sequence: TGTGCCTGGGGGGACGGGCTAGCGGGAGAAAAGCAGTTCTTC.

The rearrangement joins TRBV29-1 to TRBJ2-2; TRBD1 matches 7 bases. CDR3 size: 14 residues. From germline, CDR1 is SQVTM and CDR2 ANQGSEA. Trimming at V came to 7 bases and at J to 0 bases, leaving 5 bases not matched to a gene. CDR3 sequence: CSGGTASNTGELFF. CDR3 in DNA: TGCAGCGGTGGGACAGCCTCGAACACCGGGGAGCTGTTTTTT.

The chain recombines TRBV30 with TRBJ1-5; D is unresolved. V shed 1 base and J shed 3 bases, with 10 bases lying between them. The CDR3 covers 14 residues. Germline CDR1 is GTSNPN and CDR2 is SVGIG (reference sequence). CDR3 in amino acids: CAWSGYTANQPQHF. The CDR3 DNA follows: TGTGCCTGGAGTGGGTATACAGCCAATCAGCCCCAGCATTTT.

The CDR3 DNA reads TGTGCCAGCACCCCGGGACAGGGCTACGAGCAGTACTTC. It codes for CASTPGQGYEQYF. V and J are TRBV11-2 and TRBJ2-7, with TRBD1 matching over 9 bases. Trimming removed 7 bases from V and 3 bases from J; junction bases left unmatched: 4. Germline CDR1 is SGHAT and CDR2 is FQNNGV. The CDR3 spans 13 residues.

The V gene is TRBV9, the J gene TRBJ2-1; D may be TRBD1 (5 bases). With 3 bases removed from V and 0 bases from J, the gap between germline ends came to 10 bases. Germline assignment: CDR1 SGDLS and CDR2 YYNGEE. The CDR3 totals 15 residues. The CDR3: CASSASQGSYNEQFF. CDR3 nucleotides: TGTGCCAGCAGCGCCTCCCAGGGCTCCTACAATGAGCAGTTCTTC.

The rearrangement links TRBV11-2 to TRBJ2-3; no reliable D call. CDR3 length equals 12 residues. V gave up 8 bases and J gave up 2 bases, with 8 bases separating them. CDR1 and CDR2 (germline): SGHAT, FQNNGV. CDR3 sequence: CASLRTTDTQYF. As DNA, the CDR3 is TGTGCCAGCCTCCGCACCACAGATACGCAGTATTTT.

V and J are TRBV28 and TRBJ1-5; D gene ambiguous. The CDR3 consists of 12 residues. Germline lookup yields CDR1 MDHEN and CDR2 SYDVKM. Between the trimmed V and J ends, which lost 6 bases and 7 bases, there was a span of 10 bases. CDR3 region: CASRSSVQPQHF. The CDR3 DNA reads TGTGCCAGCAGGTCTTCCGTACAGCCCCAGCATTTT.